These T cell receptor beta chains were read from a single sample in a study of blood T cell repertoires in COVID-19. Sequencing used immunoSEQ multiplex PCR; TCRdb keeps in-frame clones, though not all of them. Of around 280,000 clones listed, just under 90% are singletons. Sequencing was done on a sample of peripheral blood. The receptors were sampled from a woman aged 25 to 39 with COVID-19, enrolled during active disease. Each CDR3 is given without its conserved first and last residue. Each record gives: V gene, J gene, CDR3 protein.

v_call: TRBV19; j_call: TRBJ1-2; cdr3_aa: ASSVGTVRYGYT
v_call: TRBV5-8; j_call: TRBJ2-7; cdr3_aa: ASSLDYTAEQY
v_call: TRBV6-5; j_call: TRBJ1-4; cdr3_aa: ASRPPGGTNEKLF
v_call: TRBV3-1/TRBV3-2; j_call: TRBJ2-1; cdr3_aa: ASSQARSSGGSYNEQF
v_call: TRBV19; j_call: TRBJ2-3; cdr3_aa: ASSLGAGGFTDTQY
v_call: TRBV9; j_call: TRBJ1-2; cdr3_aa: ASSEVGAYGYT
v_call: TRBV6-1; j_call: TRBJ2-5; cdr3_aa: ASSEDGTKRETQY
v_call: TRBV6-5; j_call: TRBJ1-3; cdr3_aa: ASRLGVSGNTIY
v_call: TRBV7-9; j_call: TRBJ2-7; cdr3_aa: ASSSPPRQGWYEQY
v_call: TRBV7-9; j_call: TRBJ2-7; cdr3_aa: ASSLERKSSYEQY
v_call: TRBV7-9; j_call: TRBJ1-2; cdr3_aa: ASSLNFEPS
v_call: TRBV2; j_call: TRBJ2-7; cdr3_aa: ASSPPQQGAMYEQY
v_call: TRBV4-1; j_call: TRBJ1-2; cdr3_aa: ASSQGETGTVGYT
v_call: TRBV5-6; j_call: TRBJ2-3; cdr3_aa: ASSFSGGFTDTQY
v_call: TRBV4-1; j_call: TRBJ2-7; cdr3_aa: ASSQVSSGGYYEQY
v_call: TRBV7-9; j_call: TRBJ2-7; cdr3_aa: ASSPLLSTGPYEQY
v_call: TRBV4-1; j_call: TRBJ1-6; cdr3_aa: ASSHGQGGGSPLH
v_call: TRBV5-6; j_call: TRBJ1-3; cdr3_aa: ASSLGGSGNTIY
v_call: TRBV27; j_call: TRBJ1-2; cdr3_aa: ASSPRTGTGLRMRYT
v_call: TRBV4-2; j_call: TRBJ2-7; cdr3_aa: ASSPAAGGPYEQY
v_call: TRBV5-1; j_call: TRBJ1-5; cdr3_aa: ASSLVGGSQPQH
v_call: TRBV16; j_call: TRBJ1-1; cdr3_aa: ASSRKGQGGGEAF
v_call: TRBV4-1; j_call: TRBJ2-1; cdr3_aa: ASSQDDGGIYNEQF
v_call: TRBV15; j_call: TRBJ1-3; cdr3_aa: ATSRDRNTIY